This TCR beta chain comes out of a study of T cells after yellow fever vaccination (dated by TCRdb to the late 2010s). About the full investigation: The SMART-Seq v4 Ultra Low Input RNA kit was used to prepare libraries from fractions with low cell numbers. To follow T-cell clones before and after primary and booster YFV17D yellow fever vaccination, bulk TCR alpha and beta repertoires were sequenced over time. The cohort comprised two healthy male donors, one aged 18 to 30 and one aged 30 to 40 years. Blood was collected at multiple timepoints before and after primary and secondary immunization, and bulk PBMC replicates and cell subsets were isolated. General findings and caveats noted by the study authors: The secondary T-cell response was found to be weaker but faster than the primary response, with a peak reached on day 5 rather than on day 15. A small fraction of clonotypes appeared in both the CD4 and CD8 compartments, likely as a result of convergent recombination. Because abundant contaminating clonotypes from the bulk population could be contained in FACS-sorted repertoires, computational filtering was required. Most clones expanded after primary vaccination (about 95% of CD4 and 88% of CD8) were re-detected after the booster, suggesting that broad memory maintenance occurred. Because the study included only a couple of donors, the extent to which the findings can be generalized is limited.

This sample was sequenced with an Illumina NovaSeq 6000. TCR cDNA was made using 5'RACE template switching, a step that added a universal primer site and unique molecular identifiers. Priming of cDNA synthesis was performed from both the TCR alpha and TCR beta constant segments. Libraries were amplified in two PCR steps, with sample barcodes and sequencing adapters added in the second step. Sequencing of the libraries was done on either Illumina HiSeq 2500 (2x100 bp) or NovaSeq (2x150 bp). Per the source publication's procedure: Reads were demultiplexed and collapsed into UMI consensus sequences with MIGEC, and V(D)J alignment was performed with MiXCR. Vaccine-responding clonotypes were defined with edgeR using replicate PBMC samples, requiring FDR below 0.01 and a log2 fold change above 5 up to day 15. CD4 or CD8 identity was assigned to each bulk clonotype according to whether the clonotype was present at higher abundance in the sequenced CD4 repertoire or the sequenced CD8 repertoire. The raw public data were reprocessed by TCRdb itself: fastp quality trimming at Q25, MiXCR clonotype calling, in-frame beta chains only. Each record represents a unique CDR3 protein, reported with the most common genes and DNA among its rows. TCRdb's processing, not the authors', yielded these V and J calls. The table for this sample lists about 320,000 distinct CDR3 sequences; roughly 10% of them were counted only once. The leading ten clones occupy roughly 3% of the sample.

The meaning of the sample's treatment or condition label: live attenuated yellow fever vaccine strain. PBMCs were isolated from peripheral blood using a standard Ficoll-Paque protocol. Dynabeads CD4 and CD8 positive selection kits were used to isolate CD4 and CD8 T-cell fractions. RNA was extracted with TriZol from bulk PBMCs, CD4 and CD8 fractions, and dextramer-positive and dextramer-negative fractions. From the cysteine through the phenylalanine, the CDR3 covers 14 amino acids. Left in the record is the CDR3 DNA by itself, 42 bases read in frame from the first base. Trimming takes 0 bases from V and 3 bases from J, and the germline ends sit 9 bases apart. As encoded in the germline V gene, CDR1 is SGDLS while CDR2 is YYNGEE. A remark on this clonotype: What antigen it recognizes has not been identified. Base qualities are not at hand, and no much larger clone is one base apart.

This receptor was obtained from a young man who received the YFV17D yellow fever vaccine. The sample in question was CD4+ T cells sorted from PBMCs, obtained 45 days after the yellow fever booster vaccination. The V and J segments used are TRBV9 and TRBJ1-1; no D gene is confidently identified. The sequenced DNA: TGTGCCAGCAGCGTAGTGAGCACGGACACTGAAGCTTTCTTT. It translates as CASSVVSTDTEAFF.